This T cell receptor (beta chain) emerged from a study of T cell changes during pregnancy in multiple sclerosis. The assay was immunoSEQ multiplex PCR, and TCRdb's table has in-frame clones only and misses some. The sample contains more than 55,000 clones, about 94% of which appear only once. This clone was detected once. V gave up 2 bases and J gave up 0 bases, with 14 bases separating them. The CDR3 runs to 17 residues. In germline, CDR1 is SGHKS, CDR2 YYEKEE (reference sequence). V is TRBV5-5 and J is TRBJ1-4; D gene uncertain. Sequenced here: CD8+ T cells from peripheral blood mononuclear cells, sampled after pregnancy. The sequence was obtained from a female donor with multiple sclerosis, enrolled in a pregnancy study. CDR3 sequence: CASSFRLGLATNEKLFF. In nucleotides, the CDR3 is TGTGCCAGCAGCTTCCGACTTGGCCTTGCAACTAATGAAAAACTGTTTTTT.